The 2 T cell receptor beta chains presented below share a single source sample, sequenced in a study of Graves' ophthalmopathy and Graves' hyperthyroidism (dated by TCRdb to between 2017 and 2018). Sequencing was performed on an Illumina HiSeq 2000. For repertoire sequencing, TCR beta CDR3 regions were amplified from RNA transcripts. The first round of RT-PCR was done with HTBI primers and the Qiagen OneStep RT-PCR kit, and was followed by a second round of multiplex PCR, then size selection and purification. TCRdb cleaned the public reads at Q25 with fastp, built clones with MiXCR and kept in-frame beta chains. Records with the same CDR3 protein are collapsed into one entry carrying the most frequent genes and DNA. Counted in this sample were 300,000 to 450,000 distinct CDR3 sequences; 17% of them appeared once. The biggest ten clones account for 2.4% of the sample. Sequencing was performed on peripheral blood. Source of these receptors: an adult woman with stable Graves' hyperthyroidism.

The V and J genes are TRBV27 and TRBJ2-7; 8 nucleotides match TRBD2. Per the germline V gene, CDR1 is MNHEY and CDR2 is SMNVEV (reference sequence). The CDR3 has 15 amino acids. The V segment lost 2 bases and the J segment 1 base; nucleotides outside the gene matches: 4. The CDR3 reads CASSLERGRSYEQYF. The DNA of the CDR3 is TGTGCCAGCAGTTTAGAACGCGGGAGGTCCTACGAGCAGTACTTC.

This clonotype was seen many times. V and J are TRBV6-2 or TRBV6-3 and TRBJ1-5; maybe TRBD1 (5 bases). Germline V CDR1 and CDR2: MNHEY, SVGEGT. Trimming took off 2 bases at V and 11 bases at J, with 19 bases between the two ends. The CDR3 totals 15 residues. CDR3 sequence (DNA): TGTGCCAGCAGTTACGTGGACAAGGAATGGGGGACCCAGCATTTT. The encoded protein is CASSYVDKEWGTQHF.